This entry features one TCR beta chain sequence. Antigen specificity is unknown. This entry is derived from a study of cytomegalovirus exposure and HLA in healthy donors. Study-wide points: Based on reports, TCR beta sequences accurately predicted HLA-A and HLA-B alleles for most subjects. TCR beta chains associated with HLA were, in a later analysis, more clonally expanded than equally common others.

Unrecorded immune exposure was likely among donors, who were nominally healthy when sampled. The study ran its PCR with 60 Vbeta and 13 Jbeta primers. Some clones are missing from TCRdb's copy, which holds only in-frame ones; the method was immunoSEQ multiplex PCR. The sample shows 250,000 to 350,000 clones, roughly 89% of them seen only once. Germline V gene data show CDR1 as KGHSH and CDR2 as LQKENI. The CDR3 has 18 amino acids. Trimming took 3 bases from V and 9 from J; bases not matched to a gene: 22. This chain joins TRBV18 and TRBJ2-7; 8 bases agree with TRBD1. The source material was PBMCs. The TCR was taken from a man aged 35-49 years in good health and CMV-seropositive. In DNA form, the CDR3 reads TGTGCCAGCTCACCTCCGACCGGGACAGGACTCATAAATACGAGGCAGTACTTC. It yields the protein CASSPPTGTGLINTRQYF.